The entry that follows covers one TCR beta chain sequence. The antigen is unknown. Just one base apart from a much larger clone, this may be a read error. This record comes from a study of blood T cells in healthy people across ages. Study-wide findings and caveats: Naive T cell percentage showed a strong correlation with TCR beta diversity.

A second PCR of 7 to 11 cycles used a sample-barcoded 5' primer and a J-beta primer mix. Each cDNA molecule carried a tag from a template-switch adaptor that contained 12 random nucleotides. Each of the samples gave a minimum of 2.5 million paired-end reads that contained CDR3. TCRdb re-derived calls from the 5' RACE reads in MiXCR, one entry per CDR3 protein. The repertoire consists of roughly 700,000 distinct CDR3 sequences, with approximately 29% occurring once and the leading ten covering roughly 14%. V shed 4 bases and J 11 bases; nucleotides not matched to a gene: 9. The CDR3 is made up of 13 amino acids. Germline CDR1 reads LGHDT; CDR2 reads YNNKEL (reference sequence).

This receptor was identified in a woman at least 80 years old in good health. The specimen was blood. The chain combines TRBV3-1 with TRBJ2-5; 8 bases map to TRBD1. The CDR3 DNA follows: TGTGCCAGCAGCCTCCGACAGGGGAATGAGCAGTACTTC. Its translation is CASSLRQGNEQYF.